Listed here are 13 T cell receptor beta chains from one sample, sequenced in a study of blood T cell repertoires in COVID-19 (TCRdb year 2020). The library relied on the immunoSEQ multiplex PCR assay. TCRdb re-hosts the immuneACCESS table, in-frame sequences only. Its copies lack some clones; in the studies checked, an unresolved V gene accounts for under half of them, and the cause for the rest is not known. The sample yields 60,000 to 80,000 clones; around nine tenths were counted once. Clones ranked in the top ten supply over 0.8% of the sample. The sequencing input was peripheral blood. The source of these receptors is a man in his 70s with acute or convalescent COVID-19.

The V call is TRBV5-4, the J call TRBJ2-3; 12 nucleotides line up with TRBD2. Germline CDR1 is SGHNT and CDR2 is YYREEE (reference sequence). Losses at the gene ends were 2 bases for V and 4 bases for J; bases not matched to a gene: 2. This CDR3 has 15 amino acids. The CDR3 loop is CASSLRLAGADTQYF. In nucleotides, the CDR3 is TGTGCCAGCAGCTTAAGACTAGCGGGAGCAGATACGCAGTATTTT.

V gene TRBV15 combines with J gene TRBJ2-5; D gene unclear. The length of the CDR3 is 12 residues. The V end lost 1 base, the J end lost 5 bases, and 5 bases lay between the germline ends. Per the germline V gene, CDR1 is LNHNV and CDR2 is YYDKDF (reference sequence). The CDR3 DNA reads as TGTGCCACCAGCAGAGTTGAGGAGACCCAGTACTTC. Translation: CATSRVEETQYF.

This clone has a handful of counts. CDR3: CATRRTSGSTGELFF. The CDR3 DNA reads TGCGCCACCCGAAGGACTAGCGGGAGTACCGGGGAGCTGTTTTTT. The chain couples TRBV5-1 to TRBJ2-2; 13 positions match TRBD2. The germline gives CDR1 SGHRS, CDR2 YFSETQ. The CDR3 extends over 15 amino acids. The V gene end was trimmed by 9 bases and the J gene end by 5 bases; junction bases not matched to a gene: 7.

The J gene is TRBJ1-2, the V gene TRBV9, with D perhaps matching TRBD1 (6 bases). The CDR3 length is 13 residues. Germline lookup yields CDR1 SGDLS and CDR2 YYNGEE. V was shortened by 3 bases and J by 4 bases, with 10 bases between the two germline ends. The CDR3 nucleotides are TGTGCCAGCAGCGAGGGGACATCCTATGGCTACACCTTC. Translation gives CASSEGTSYGYTF.

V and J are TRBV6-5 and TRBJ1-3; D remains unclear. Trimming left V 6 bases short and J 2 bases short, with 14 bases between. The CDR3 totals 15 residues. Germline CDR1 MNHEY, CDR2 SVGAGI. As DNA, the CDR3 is TGTGCCAGCAGCCGCCGCGGGTACCCTGGAAACACCATATATTTT. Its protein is CASSRRGYPGNTIYF.

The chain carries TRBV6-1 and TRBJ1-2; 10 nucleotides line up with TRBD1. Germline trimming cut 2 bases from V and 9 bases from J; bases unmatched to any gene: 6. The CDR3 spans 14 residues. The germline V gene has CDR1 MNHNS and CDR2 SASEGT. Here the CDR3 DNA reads TGTGCCAGCAGTGAACCGGGACAGGGGTCTCGCTACACCTTC. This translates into CASSEPGQGSRYTF.

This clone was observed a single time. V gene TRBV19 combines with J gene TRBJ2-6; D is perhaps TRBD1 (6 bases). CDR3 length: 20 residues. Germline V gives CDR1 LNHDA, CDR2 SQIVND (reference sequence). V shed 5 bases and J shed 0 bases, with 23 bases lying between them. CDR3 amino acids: CASSGEWSTGHHSGANVLTF. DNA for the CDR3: TGTGCCAGTAGTGGAGAGTGGTCCACGGGACACCACTCTGGGGCCAACGTCCTGACTTTC.

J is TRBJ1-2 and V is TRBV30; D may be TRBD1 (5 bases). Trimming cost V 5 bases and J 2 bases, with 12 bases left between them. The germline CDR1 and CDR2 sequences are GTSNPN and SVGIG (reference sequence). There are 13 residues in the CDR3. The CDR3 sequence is CAWSGDSNYGYTF. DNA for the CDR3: TGTGCCTGGTCCGGAGACAGCAACTATGGCTACACCTTC.

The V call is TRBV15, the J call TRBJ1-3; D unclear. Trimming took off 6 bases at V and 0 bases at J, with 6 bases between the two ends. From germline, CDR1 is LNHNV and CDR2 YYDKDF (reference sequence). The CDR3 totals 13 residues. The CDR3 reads CATSAGSGNTIYF. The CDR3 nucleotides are TGTGCCACCAGTGCAGGCTCTGGAAACACCATATATTTT.

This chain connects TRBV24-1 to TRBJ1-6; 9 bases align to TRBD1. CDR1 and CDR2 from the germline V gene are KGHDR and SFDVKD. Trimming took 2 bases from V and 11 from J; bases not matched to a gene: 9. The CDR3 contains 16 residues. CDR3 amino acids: CATSDSGTGNQAPLHF. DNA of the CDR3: TGTGCCACCAGTGATTCCGGGACAGGGAATCAAGCACCCCTCCACTTT.

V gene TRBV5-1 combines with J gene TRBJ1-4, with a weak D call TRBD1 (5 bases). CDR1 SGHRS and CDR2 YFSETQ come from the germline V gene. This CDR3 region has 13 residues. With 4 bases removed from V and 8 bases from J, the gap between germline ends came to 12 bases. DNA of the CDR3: TGCGCCAGCAGCCAGGGTGGTGGCGAAAAACTGTTTTTT. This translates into CASSQGGGEKLFF. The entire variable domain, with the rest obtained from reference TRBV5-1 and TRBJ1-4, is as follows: KAGVTQTPRYLIKTRGQQVTLSCSPISGHRSVSWYQQTPGQGLQFLFEYFSETQRNKGNFPGRFSGRQFSNSRSEMNVSTLELGDSALYLCASSQGGGEKLFFGSGTQLSVL.

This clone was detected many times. The CDR3 here is CSVEDLLLAGSGGELFF. CDR3 coding DNA: TGCAGCGTTGAAGATCTTCTACTAGCGGGGTCCGGCGGGGAGCTGTTTTTT. The chain carries TRBV29-1 and TRBJ2-2, with TRBD2 matching 10 bases. This CDR3 region has 17 residues. Trimming cost V 0 bases and J 7 bases; bases outside gene matches: 11. From germline, CDR1 is SQVTM and CDR2 ANQGSEA.

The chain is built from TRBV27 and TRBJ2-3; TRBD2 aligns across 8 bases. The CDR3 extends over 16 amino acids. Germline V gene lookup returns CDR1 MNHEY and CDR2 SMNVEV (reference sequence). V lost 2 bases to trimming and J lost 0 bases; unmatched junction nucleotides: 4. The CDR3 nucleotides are TGTGCCAGCAGTTTAATGCCTAGCGGGAGCACAGATACGCAGTATTTT. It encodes CASSLMPSGSTDTQYF.